These 26 T cell receptor beta chains came from one sample sequenced in a study of blood T cell repertoires in COVID-19. The repertoire was sequenced with immunoSEQ multiplex PCR; TCRdb's copy has only in-frame clones and lacks some. The sample carries 300,000 to 350,000 clones, around 90% recorded once. Sequencing was performed on peripheral blood. Receptors were obtained from a woman aged 25 to 45 with COVID-19, enrolled during active disease.

The chain combines TRBV2 with TRBJ1-1; D call uncertain. Germline CDR1 is SNHLY and CDR2 is FYNNEI. This CDR3 has 15 residues. V was pared by 2 bases and J by 1 base, with 11 bases between. The CDR3 DNA is TGTGCCAGCAGTGAAACGAGCAACCGGAACACTGAAGCTTTCTTT. Amino acids: CASSETSNRNTEAFF.

The chain couples TRBV15 to TRBJ2-1, with 7 bases lining up with TRBD2. After removal of 1 base from V and 6 bases from J, the junction contained 6 bases not matched to a gene. The length of the CDR3 is 15 residues. CDR1 and CDR2 (germline): LNHNV, YYDKDF (reference sequence). The CDR3 region is CATSRVSASGNEQFF. The CDR3 nucleotides are TGTGCCACCAGCAGAGTTTCGGCTAGCGGCAATGAGCAGTTCTTC.

This chain connects TRBV4-1 to TRBJ1-5; 7 nucleotides agree with TRBD1. The CDR3 has 15 residues. After removal of 4 bases from V and 8 bases from J, the junction contained 11 bases not matched to a gene. Germline assignment: CDR1 MGHRA and CDR2 YSYEKL. The DNA for the CDR3 is TGCGCCAGCAGCCCCTACGACAGGGCCGGGGAGCCCCAGCATTTT. Its translation is CASSPYDRAGEPQHF.

V usage is TRBV6-6 and J usage is TRBJ2-2, with 11 bases fitting TRBD1. V gave up 11 bases and J gave up 4 bases; unmatched junction bases: 12. Germline V CDR1 and CDR2: MNHNY, SVGAGI (reference sequence). The CDR3 runs to 16 residues. CDR3 sequence reads: CAATPGQGVGTGELFF. The CDR3 DNA reads TGTGCCGCAACCCCGGGACAGGGGGTTGGCACCGGGGAGCTGTTTTTT.

The V and J genes are TRBV4-3 and TRBJ2-1; unclear D gene. V was shortened by 0 bases and J by 3 bases, with 12 bases between the two germline ends. From germline, CDR1 is LGHNA and CDR2 YSLEER. The CDR3 has 16 amino acids. CDR3 nucleotide sequence: TGCGCCAGCAGCCAAGAATCTGGCTGGCACTACAATGAGCAGTTCTTC. Residues: CASSQESGWHYNEQFF.

The V gene is TRBV6-4, the J gene TRBJ1-2, with D unresolved. Trimming pared 2 bases from V and 2 bases from J, leaving 9 bases between. The CDR3 consists of 14 residues. CDR1 is MRHNA, CDR2 SNTAGT, per germline. The CDR3 DNA reads as TGTGCCAGCAGTGACGAGACACGCAACTATGGCTACACCTTC. It translates to CASSDETRNYGYTF.

The V and J genes are TRBV7-3 and TRBJ2-2, with 12 nucleotides matching TRBD1. V shed 0 bases and J 5 bases; nucleotides not matched to a gene: 10. Germline V lookup: CDR1 SGHTA, CDR2 FQGTGA. The CDR3 sequence is 19 residues long. Here the CDR3 reads CASSLTQGPGQGATGELFF. CDR3 nucleotides: TGTGCCAGCAGCTTAACACAGGGGCCGGGACAGGGGGCAACCGGGGAGCTGTTTTTT.

This clone has a single count. The chain carries TRBV27 and TRBJ1-6; D unresolved. V shed 3 bases and J shed 11 bases, with 14 bases lying between them. Germline CDR1 reads MNHEY; CDR2 reads SMNVEV (reference sequence). This CDR3 has 14 amino acids. CDR3 coding DNA: TGTGCCAGCAGTTTTCGTGGGAAGGAGGCACCCCTCCACTTT. Translation: CASSFRGKEAPLHF.

This chain uses TRBV19 with TRBJ2-3; 7 nucleotides match TRBD2. The CDR3 totals 15 residues. Germline trimming cut 0 bases from V and 4 bases from J; bases unmatched to any gene: 4. Germline CDR1 reads LNHDA; CDR2 reads SQIVND (reference sequence). In DNA form, the CDR3 reads TGTGCCAGTAGTATAGAAAGCGGGGAGGCAGATACGCAGTATTTT. Translation gives CASSIESGEADTQYF.

The chain has TRBV24-1 and TRBJ1-1; D is perhaps TRBD1 (5 bases). The V end lost 7 bases, the J end lost 1 base, and 9 bases lay between the germline ends. Per germline, CDR1 KGHDR and CDR2 SFDVKD. The CDR3 is 13 residues long. The CDR3 bases are TGTGCCACCAGGACAGAGCGGAACACTGAAGCTTTCTTT. It codes for CATRTERNTEAFF.

The rearrangement joins TRBV18 to TRBJ1-5, with 7 nucleotides matching TRBD1. CDR3 length: 12 residues. V gave up 5 bases and J gave up 13 bases; unmatched junction bases: 8. The germline V gene encodes CDR1 KGHSH and CDR2 LQKENI. The CDR3 nucleotides read TGTGCCAGCTCAAACCGGGACAGAGGGCAGCATTTT. It is translated as CASSNRDRGQHF.

This clone came up a few times. V gene TRBV4-1 combines with J gene TRBJ2-5, with TRBD2 identical over 9 bases. This CDR3 is 17 amino acids long. J lost 4 bases, V lost 0 bases, and 9 bases had no gene match. Per germline, CDR1 MGHRA and CDR2 YSYEKL. The CDR3: CASSQDGGREGRETQYF. The DNA of the CDR3 is TGCGCCAGCAGCCAAGATGGGGGGCGGGAGGGCCGAGAGACCCAGTACTTC.

The rearrangement joins TRBV6-5 to TRBJ1-1; 9 bases agree with TRBD1. This CDR3 is built from 15 residues. Looked up from germline, CDR1 is MNHEY and CDR2 is SVGAGI. Trimming at V came to 2 bases and at J to 0 bases, leaving 1 base not matched to a gene. As DNA, the CDR3 is TGTGCCAGCAGTTACGGACAGGGGATGAACACTGAAGCTTTCTTT. Translation gives CASSYGQGMNTEAFF.

The chain carries TRBV5-1 and TRBJ2-2, with D perhaps matching TRBD2 (6 bases). This CDR3 is 16 amino acids long. Trimming took off 0 bases at V and 3 bases at J, with 12 bases between the two ends. CDR1 and CDR2 (germline): SGHRS, YFSETQ. Here the CDR3 reads CASSLGGSGYTGELFF. The CDR3 coding sequence is TGCGCCAGCAGCTTGGGCGGTAGCGGATACACCGGGGAGCTGTTTTTT.

The V and J genes are TRBV3-1 (or the pseudogene TRBV3-2) and TRBJ2-3; 8 bases line up with TRBD2. The V gene's germline CDR1 is LGHDT and CDR2 YNNKEL (reference sequence). This CDR3 has 21 residues. Unmatched junction bases numbered 18, after V lost 0 bases and J lost 1 base. This CDR3 is CASSQDLTSVELGGRTDTQYF. The DNA for the CDR3 is TGTGCCAGCAGCCAAGATCTGACTAGCGTCGAACTCGGGGGACGCACAGATACGCAGTATTTT.

V is TRBV27 and J is TRBJ1-1; 7 positions agree with TRBD1. V was pared by 6 bases and J by 4 bases, with 2 bases of the junction left unmatched. The CDR3 is 12 residues long. CDR1 MNHEY and CDR2 SMNVEV come from the germline V gene (reference sequence). The CDR3 DNA reads TGTGCCAGCAGAGGGGGCATCACTGAAGCTTTCTTT. Encoded protein: CASRGGITEAFF.

The chain uses TRBV19 and TRBJ1-4; D might be TRBD1 (6 bases). In germline, CDR1 is LNHDA, CDR2 SQIVND (reference sequence). V was shortened by 6 bases and J by 3 bases, with 8 bases between the two germline ends. The CDR3 has 13 residues. CDR3 sequence (DNA): TGTGCCAGTAGAAGACAGGCTAATGAAAAACTGTTTTTT. As protein: CASRRQANEKLFF.

Comment on this clone: Within the sample, other DNA sequences also encode this same CDR3. The J gene is TRBJ2-7, the V gene TRBV30, with D maybe TRBD1 (5 bases). V was pared by 3 bases and J by 3 bases, with 9 bases between. CDR3 length: 12 amino acids. CDR1 is GTSNPN and CDR2 is SVGIG in the germline V gene (reference sequence). DNA for the CDR3: TGTGCCTGGAGGCAGGGCGGCTACGAGCAGTACTTC. Translated, it gives CAWRQGGYEQYF. Supplemented by reference TRBV30 and TRBJ2-7, the full variable domain reads SQTIHQWPATLVQPVGSPLSLECTVEGTSNPNLYWYRQAAGRGLQLLFYSVGIGQISSEVPQNLSASRPQDRQFILSSKKLLLSDSGFYLCAWRQGGYEQYFGPGTRLTVT.

The chain recombines TRBV6-5 with TRBJ2-2; D is unclear. Trimming cost V 4 bases and J 6 bases, with 9 bases left between them. CDR3 length: 13 amino acids. The germline gives CDR1 MNHEY, CDR2 SVGAGI. The CDR3 DNA is TGTGCCAGCAGTTCTCCGGTAGCCGGGGAGCTGTTTTTT. Its protein is CASSSPVAGELFF.

The count of this clone is one. The rearrangement joins TRBV4-3 to TRBJ1-2; weak D call: TRBD1 (5 bases). CDR1 LGHNA and CDR2 YSLEER come from the germline V gene. Between the trimmed V and J ends, which lost 0 bases and 4 bases, there was a span of 15 bases. The CDR3 has 16 amino acids. CDR3: CASSQDPGDAVYGYTF. In DNA form, the CDR3 reads TGCGCCAGCAGCCAAGACCCGGGGGACGCCGTCTATGGCTACACCTTC.

The rearrangement links TRBV6-1 to TRBJ2-7, with a possible D match to TRBD1 (6 bases). The length of the CDR3 is 17 residues. Trimming cost V 1 base and J 2 bases, with 18 bases left between them. Germline V CDR1 and CDR2: MNHNS, SASEGT. This chain's CDR3 is CASSEESGVAWPYEQYF. Written as DNA, the CDR3 is TGTGCCAGCAGTGAAGAGTCAGGGGTGGCCTGGCCCTACGAGCAGTACTTC.

This chain uses TRBV29-1 with TRBJ2-1, with TRBD1 matching 8 bases. This CDR3 contains 13 residues. In germline, CDR1 is SQVTM, CDR2 ANQGSEA. V lost 1 base, J lost 6 bases, and 2 bases stayed unmatched. The CDR3 DNA follows: TGCAGCGTTGAAGGTCAGGGGGCCAATGAGCAGTTCTTC. Encoded protein: CSVEGQGANEQFF.

The rearrangement links TRBV15 to TRBJ1-5; 7 bases agree with TRBD1. With V trimmed by 3 bases and J by 5 bases, 7 bases remained unmatched. The CDR3 length is 15 residues. Germline loops: CDR1 LNHNV, CDR2 YYDKDF (reference sequence). In DNA form, the CDR3 reads TGTGCCACCAGCAGCCAGACAGGGATCCATCAGCCCCAGCATTTT. It translates to CATSSQTGIHQPQHF.

This clone was detected only a few times. The chain carries TRBV28 and TRBJ2-7, with D possibly being TRBD2 (5 bases). The CDR3 is 12 residues long. The germline V gene encodes CDR1 MDHEN and CDR2 SYDVKM. With 5 bases removed from V and 5 bases from J, the gap between germline ends came to 10 bases. The CDR3 DNA reads as TGTGCCAGCAGTCCGAGGGCTCACGAGCAGTACTTC. Its protein product is CASSPRAHEQYF. Drawing the rest from reference TRBV28 and TRBJ2-7, the complete variable domain is DVKVTQSSRYLVKRTGEKVFLECVQDMDHENMFWYRQDPGLGLRLIYFSYDVKMKEKGDIPEGYSVSREKKERFSLILESASTNQTSMYLCASSPRAHEQYFGPGTRLTVT.

This rearrangement joins TRBV9 to TRBJ1-2, with a tentative D call TRBD1 (6 bases). CDR3 length: 14 amino acids. CDR1 is SGDLS and CDR2 is YYNGEE in the germline V gene. V lost 3 bases to trimming and J lost 2 bases, with 11 bases between them. Here the CDR3 DNA reads TGTGCCAGCAGCGACCCACAGGGAAACTATGGCTACACCTTC. Protein product: CASSDPQGNYGYTF.

The V call is TRBV5-4, the J call TRBJ1-1; the match to TRBD1 covers 8 bases. Germline V gene data show CDR1 as SGHNT and CDR2 as YYREEE (reference sequence). With 3 bases clipped from V and 4 bases from J, the junction kept 11 bases outside the gene matches. CDR3 length equals 16 residues. The CDR3 DNA is TGTGCCAGCAGCTGGCGACAGGGGAGGGGTGTCACTGAAGCTTTCTTT. This codes for CASSWRQGRGVTEAFF.